This T cell receptor (beta chain) was sequenced during a study of blood T cell repertoires in COVID-19. The sample holds one count of this clone. The CDR3 sequence is 18 residues long. Germline lookup yields CDR1 MGHRA and CDR2 YSYEKL. With 0 bases removed from V and 4 bases from J, the gap between germline ends came to 21 bases. Methods used by the authors: Estimated nucleated cell counts came from reference gene primer amplification. The data were produced by immunoSEQ multiplex PCR, yet TCRdb's version contains in-frame clones alone and is incomplete. V and J calls and clone size are as listed in that table; D and trimming were resolved from the DNA. The top ten hold almost 5.5% of the sample, which has tens of thousands of clones, approximately 90% seen once.

Specimen: peripheral blood. This chain joins TRBV4-1 and TRBJ1-2; TRBD1 might be the D (5 bases). The receptor was isolated from a man between 60 and 75 years old with acute or convalescent COVID-19. The CDR3 is CASSQDGVQAAVGYGYTF. In nucleotides, the CDR3 is TGCGCCAGCAGCCAAGATGGGGTACAGGCAGCCGTTGGCTATGGCTACACCTTC.